Shown below are 30 T cell receptor beta chains from a single sample sequenced in a study of blood T cells in healthy people across ages. Next came a second PCR, run for roughly 6 to 11 cycles, which used a sample-barcoded 5' primer along with a J-beta primer mix. MiXCR, run by TCRdb on the 5' RACE reads, gives a single entry per CDR3 protein. The sample consists of some 780,000 distinct CDR3 sequences, about 61% of them appearing once. Sequenced sample: blood. These receptors were collected from a man aged 35-49 years in good health.

This chain joins TRBV2 and TRBJ2-5; D uncertain. Germline assignment: CDR1 SNHLY and CDR2 FYNNEI. V lost 7 bases, J lost 5 bases, and 11 bases lay in between. The CDR3 is made up of 12 amino acids. CDR3 nucleotides: TGTGCCAGCATCTTAGGTCTGGAGACCCAGTACTTC. It yields the protein CASILGLETQYF.

J is TRBJ1-2 and V is TRBV6-2 or TRBV6-3; maybe TRBD1 (5 bases). CDR3 length: 12 amino acids. V lost 6 bases to trimming and J lost 8 bases, with 13 bases between them. Germline values: CDR1 MNHEY, CDR2 SVGEGT. The CDR3 nucleotides are TGTGCCAGCAGCCCCGGGACGTGGGGCTACACCTTC. Translation: CASSPGTWGYTF.

This clonotype came up once. With a much larger clone just one base away, this may be a read error. The chain carries TRBV6-2 or TRBV6-3 and TRBJ2-1; 11 nucleotides match TRBD2. The end of the DNA is better explained by TRBJ2-7, so the J call may be wrong. The germline V gene has CDR1 MNHEY and CDR2 SVGEGT. This CDR3 comprises 13 residues. CDR3: CASSGRAMNEQYF. CDR3 coding DNA: TGTGCCAGTAGCGGGAGGGCCATGAATGAGCAGTACTTC.

The genes are TRBV28 and TRBJ2-2; a weak D match, TRBD2 (5 bases). The germline CDR1 and CDR2 sequences are MDHEN and SYDVKM. The CDR3 has 13 residues. The ends were cut back, 6 bases at V and 3 bases at J, with 8 bases in the middle. Written as DNA, the CDR3 is TGTGCCAGCAGCCGGGGTGACACCGGGGAGCTGTTTTTT. Protein sequence: CASSRGDTGELFF.

This chain connects TRBV7-6 to TRBJ2-4, with TRBD1 matching over 9 bases. The DNA matches TRBJ2-7 better at its end, which makes the J call doubtful. Germline V gene lookup returns CDR1 SGHVS and CDR2 FNYEAQ. The CDR3 runs to 14 residues. The CDR3 nucleotides read TGTGCCAGCAGCTTAGAAGAGACAGGGGGCGAGCAGTACTTC. Translated: CASSLEETGGEQYF.

The rearrangement uses TRBV7-8 and TRBJ1-1; D gene unclear. Trimming removed 1 base at V and 8 bases at J, with 11 bases between. Germline V gene sequence: CDR1 SGHVS, CDR2 FQNEAQ. The CDR3 covers 13 residues. The CDR3: CASSLELAGEAFF. The CDR3 DNA reads as TGTGCCAGCAGCTTAGAACTAGCGGGAGAAGCTTTCTTT. The full variable domain, with the rest looked up from reference TRBV7-8 and TRBJ1-1, is GAGVSQSPRYKVAKRGQDVALRCDPISGHVSLFWYQQALGQGPEFLTYFQNEAQLDKSGLPSDRFFAERPEGSVSTLKIQRTQQEDSAVYLCASSLELAGEAFFGQGTRLTVV.

The chain employs TRBV18 and TRBJ2-4, with TRBD2 matching over 9 bases. The J call may be in error: the DNA end matches TRBJ2-5 better. This CDR3 contains 16 residues. Looked up from germline, CDR1 is KGHSH and CDR2 is LQKENI. The CDR3 DNA follows: TGTGCCAGCTCGACGAGGAGCGGGAGGTTGGGGGAGACCCAGTACTTC. This translates into CASSTRSGRLGETQYF.

This chain uses TRBV24-1 with TRBJ2-7; 8 nucleotides agree with TRBD2. The CDR3 runs to 15 residues. The junction had 10 bases not matched to a gene; V was cut back by 3 bases and J by 7 bases. CDR1 is KGHDR and CDR2 is SFDVKD in the germline V gene. The CDR3 region is CATSDPSGSYNEQYF. CDR3 coding DNA: TGTGCCACCAGTGATCCTAGCGGGTCTTACAATGAGCAGTACTTC.

The V and J genes are TRBV6-2 or TRBV6-3 and TRBJ2-1; 12 nucleotides match TRBD2. The CDR3 is 18 residues long. CDR1 and CDR2 from the germline V gene are MNHEY and SVGEGT. The J segment lost 7 bases and the V segment lost 8 bases, leaving 18 bases of the junction unmatched. CDR3 amino acids: CASYDPLAGGRWKNEQFF. The DNA of the CDR3 is TGTGCCAGCTACGACCCTCTAGCGGGAGGGCGGTGGAAAAATGAGCAGTTCTTC.

Points on this clonotype: Just one base apart from a much larger clone, this may be a read error. The chain employs TRBV14 and TRBJ2-2; D is perhaps TRBD2 (6 bases). Between the trimmed V and J ends, which lost 1 base and 6 bases, there was a span of 18 bases. Germline V CDR1 and CDR2: SGHDN, FVKESK. The CDR3 contains 17 residues. The CDR3 DNA reads as TGTGCCAGCAGCCAAGGGACCCGGGGGAGAATATCCGGGGAGCTGTTTTTT. It yields the protein CASSQGTRGRISGELFF.

The V gene is TRBV27, the J gene TRBJ2-1; D gene ambiguous. Germline V gene sequence: CDR1 MNHEY, CDR2 SMNVEV (reference sequence). The germline V and J ends were trimmed by 5 bases and 4 bases, with 12 bases remaining between them. CDR3 length equals 14 residues. The CDR3 spells CASSAQLTYNEQFF. CDR3 nucleotides: TGTGCCAGCAGTGCCCAACTAACTTACAATGAGCAGTTCTTC.

The chain recombines TRBV20-1 with TRBJ2-5, with 10 positions matching TRBD1. This CDR3 is 15 amino acids long. V lost 3 bases, J lost 4 bases, and 8 bases stayed unmatched. The germline V gene encodes CDR1 DFQATT and CDR2 SNEGSKA (reference sequence). The CDR3 DNA reads as TGCAGTGCTAGTGACAGGGGGCGGTCACCAGAGACCCAGTACTTC. Residues: CSASDRGRSPETQYF.

The chain joins TRBV20-1 to TRBJ1-1, with D unclear. Germline CDR1 and CDR2: DFQATT and SNEGSKA (reference sequence). V was cut by 4 bases and J by 7 bases, with 22 bases left in between. The CDR3 totals 15 residues. CDR3 DNA sequence: TGCAGTGCTAAAGACTCTAACTCCCCGGGAAATGAAGCTTTCTTT. This encodes CSAKDSNSPGNEAFF.

The V gene is TRBV21-1, the J gene TRBJ2-3; TRBD1 was called by the table and not checked on the DNA. TRBV21-1 is a pseudogene. There are 16 residues in the CDR3. As DNA, the CDR3 is TGTGCCAGCAGCAAAAGGACAGGGAAGTTAACAGATACGCAGTATTTT. Translated, it gives CASSKRTGKLTDTQYF.

This clonotype showed up just a few times. The chain uses TRBV21-1 and TRBJ2-6. TRBV21-1 corresponds to a pseudogene. The CDR3 covers 20 residues. Here the CDR3 DNA reads TGTGCCAGCAGCAAAGCGCTCTCATGGTGGGGTTTCTCTGGGGCCAACGTCCTGACTTTC. This encodes CASSKALSWWGFSGANVLTF.

The genes are TRBV20-1 and TRBJ2-4; 9 bases are a match to TRBD2. This CDR3 contains 13 residues. The germline V gene has CDR1 DFQATT and CDR2 SNEGSKA (reference sequence). With V trimmed by 4 bases and J by 8 bases, 6 bases remained unmatched. The CDR3 DNA is TGCAGTGCTAATAGCGGGAGTAGCTACATTCAGTACTTC. Translating gives CSANSGSSYIQYF.

The chain joins TRBV7-2 to TRBJ2-3; D perhaps matches TRBD2 (7 bases). Germline CDR1 reads SGHTA; CDR2 reads FQGNSA. This CDR3 is built from 16 residues. Trimming took 2 bases from V and 4 from J, leaving 16 bases between them. CDR3 nucleotides: TGTGCCAGCAGCTTAAGGGGGGGCGGGAGTTCAGATACGCAGTATTTT. Translated: CASSLRGGGSSDTQYF.

J is TRBJ2-7 and V is TRBV20-1; 8 bases map to TRBD2. The CDR3 is 16 amino acids. J was trimmed by 7 bases and V by 5 bases; bases with no gene match: 19. Germline CDR1 and CDR2: DFQATT and SNEGSKA (reference sequence). The CDR3 here is CSAHKLTGLVGGEQYF. The CDR3 nucleotides read TGCAGTGCTCATAAACTAACGGGACTAGTGGGCGGTGAGCAGTACTTC.

The CDR3 DNA reads as TGTGCCAGCAGCTTAGAAATGGGTGAGCAGTTCTTC. This gives the protein CASSLEMGEQFF. V is TRBV11-3 and J is TRBJ2-1; D gene ambiguous. CDR3 size: 12 residues. The germline V gene encodes CDR1 SGHNT and CDR2 YENEEA. Deletions cut 0 bases from V and 9 bases from J, with 6 bases between.

CDR3 loop: CASSETTGGRETQYF. CDR3 sequence (DNA): TGTGCCAGCAGTGAGACGACAGGGGGACGGGAGACCCAGTACTTC. The chain employs TRBV27 and TRBJ2-5; 9 bases are a match to TRBD1. J lost 5 bases, V lost 5 bases, and 9 bases had no gene match. The CDR3 is 15 residues long. Germline lookup yields CDR1 MNHEY and CDR2 SMNVEV (reference sequence).

The chain couples TRBV12-3 or TRBV12-4 to TRBJ1-6, with a weak D call TRBD1 (6 bases). V was pared by 2 bases and J by 10 bases, with 12 bases between. This CDR3 has 14 amino acids. The chain's CDR3 is CASSLYPGESPLHF. CDR3 DNA: TGTGCCAGCAGTTTATATCCAGGGGAGTCACCCCTCCACTTT.

This clonotype came up once. The chain links TRBV20-1 to TRBJ2-3; TRBD2 agrees at 9 bases. The CDR3 totals 15 residues. CDR1 and CDR2 (germline): DFQATT, SNEGSKA (reference sequence). After removal of 2 bases from V and 6 bases from J, the junction contained 9 bases not matched to a gene. CDR3 DNA: TGCAGTGCTAGAAAGGCGGGAGGGCCCCGCGATACGCAGTATTTT. Its protein product is CSARKAGGPRDTQYF.

This clonotype was detected only a few times. This chain joins TRBV28 and TRBJ2-7, with D unclear. The V end lost 2 bases, the J end lost 2 bases, and 13 bases lay between the germline ends. CDR1 MDHEN and CDR2 SYDVKM come from the germline V gene. The CDR3 contains 15 residues. The CDR3 region is CASSLRYGETYEQYF. DNA for the CDR3: TGTGCCAGCAGTTTACGGTACGGCGAGACCTACGAGCAGTACTTC. Full variable domain (remainder filled in from reference TRBV28 and TRBJ2-7): DVKVTQSSRYLVKRTGEKVFLECVQDMDHENMFWYRQDPGLGLRLIYFSYDVKMKEKGDIPEGYSVSREKKERFSLILESASTNQTSMYLCASSLRYGETYEQYFGPGTRLTVT.

The chain joins TRBV20-1 to TRBJ2-5; 9 bases agree with TRBD2. The CDR3 totals 15 residues. Germline CDR1 DFQATT, CDR2 SNEGSKA (reference sequence). Trimming at V came to 1 base and at J to 7 bases, leaving 10 bases not matched to a gene. CDR3 in amino acids: CSARVAGGPFGTQYF. In DNA, the CDR3 is TGCAGTGCTAGAGTCGCGGGAGGGCCCTTTGGGACCCAGTACTTC.

This clonotype has only a few counts. V gene TRBV29-1 combines with J gene TRBJ2-5, with TRBD1 matching over 12 bases. V gave up 0 bases and J gave up 5 bases; unmatched junction bases: 7. From germline, CDR1 is SQVTM and CDR2 ANQGSEA. The CDR3 is 16 residues long. The CDR3 protein is CSVEDWGTGGAETQYF. The CDR3 nucleotides are TGCAGCGTTGAAGATTGGGGGACAGGGGGCGCGGAGACCCAGTACTTC.

The table lists this clonotype with many counts. V and J are TRBV11-2 and TRBJ2-3; perhaps TRBD2 as D (6 bases). Germline V CDR1 and CDR2: SGHAT, FQNNGV. Deletions cut 6 bases from V and 6 bases from J, with 16 bases between. The CDR3 is 14 residues long. CDR3 nucleotides: TGTGCCAGCAGTTACCGGGCTGGGAGGGATACGCAGTATTTT. It codes for CASSYRAGRDTQYF.

The V and J genes are TRBV6-1 and TRBJ2-4; TRBD1 might be the D (5 bases). The CDR3 contains 15 residues. V was clipped by 0 bases and J by 8 bases, with 14 bases between them. Germline values: CDR1 MNHNS, CDR2 SASEGT. The CDR3: CASSEAPAVGHIQYF. In DNA, the CDR3 is TGTGCCAGCAGTGAAGCCCCAGCCGTGGGGCACATTCAGTACTTC.

The chain has TRBV2 and TRBJ2-1, with unresolved D. V was cut by 7 bases and J by 1 base, with 17 bases left in between. The CDR3 runs 16 residues. The germline V gene encodes CDR1 SNHLY and CDR2 FYNNEI. The CDR3 region has the DNA TGTGCCAGCAAATATGGCCAATACAATTCCTACAATGAGCAGTTCTTC. Translated, it gives CASKYGQYNSYNEQFF.

This clonotype was counted between two and nine times. The chain combines TRBV5-1 with TRBJ2-5; possibly TRBD2 for D (5 bases). Germline loops: CDR1 SGHRS, CDR2 YFSETQ. CDR3 length: 15 residues. V was trimmed by 1 base and J by 5 bases, leaving 15 bases between them. This CDR3 is CASSLQRNRGETQYF. As DNA, the CDR3 is TGCGCCAGCAGCTTGCAGAGGAATCGAGGGGAGACCCAGTACTTC. Full variable domain (remainder filled in from reference TRBV5-1 and TRBJ2-5): KAGVTQTPRYLIKTRGQQVTLSCSPISGHRSVSWYQQTPGQGLQFLFEYFSETQRNKGNFPGRFSGRQFSNSRSEMNVSTLELGDSALYLCASSLQRNRGETQYFGPGTRLLVL.

V and J are TRBV6-1 and TRBJ2-4; 8 nucleotides align to TRBD2. V was clipped by 4 bases and J by 6 bases; unmatched bases: 8. Germline CDR1 and CDR2: MNHNS and SASEGT. This CDR3 spans 15 amino acids. CDR3 DNA: TGTGCCAGCAGTGCCGGGCTAGCGGGTCCAAACATTCAGTACTTC. Protein sequence: CASSAGLAGPNIQYF.